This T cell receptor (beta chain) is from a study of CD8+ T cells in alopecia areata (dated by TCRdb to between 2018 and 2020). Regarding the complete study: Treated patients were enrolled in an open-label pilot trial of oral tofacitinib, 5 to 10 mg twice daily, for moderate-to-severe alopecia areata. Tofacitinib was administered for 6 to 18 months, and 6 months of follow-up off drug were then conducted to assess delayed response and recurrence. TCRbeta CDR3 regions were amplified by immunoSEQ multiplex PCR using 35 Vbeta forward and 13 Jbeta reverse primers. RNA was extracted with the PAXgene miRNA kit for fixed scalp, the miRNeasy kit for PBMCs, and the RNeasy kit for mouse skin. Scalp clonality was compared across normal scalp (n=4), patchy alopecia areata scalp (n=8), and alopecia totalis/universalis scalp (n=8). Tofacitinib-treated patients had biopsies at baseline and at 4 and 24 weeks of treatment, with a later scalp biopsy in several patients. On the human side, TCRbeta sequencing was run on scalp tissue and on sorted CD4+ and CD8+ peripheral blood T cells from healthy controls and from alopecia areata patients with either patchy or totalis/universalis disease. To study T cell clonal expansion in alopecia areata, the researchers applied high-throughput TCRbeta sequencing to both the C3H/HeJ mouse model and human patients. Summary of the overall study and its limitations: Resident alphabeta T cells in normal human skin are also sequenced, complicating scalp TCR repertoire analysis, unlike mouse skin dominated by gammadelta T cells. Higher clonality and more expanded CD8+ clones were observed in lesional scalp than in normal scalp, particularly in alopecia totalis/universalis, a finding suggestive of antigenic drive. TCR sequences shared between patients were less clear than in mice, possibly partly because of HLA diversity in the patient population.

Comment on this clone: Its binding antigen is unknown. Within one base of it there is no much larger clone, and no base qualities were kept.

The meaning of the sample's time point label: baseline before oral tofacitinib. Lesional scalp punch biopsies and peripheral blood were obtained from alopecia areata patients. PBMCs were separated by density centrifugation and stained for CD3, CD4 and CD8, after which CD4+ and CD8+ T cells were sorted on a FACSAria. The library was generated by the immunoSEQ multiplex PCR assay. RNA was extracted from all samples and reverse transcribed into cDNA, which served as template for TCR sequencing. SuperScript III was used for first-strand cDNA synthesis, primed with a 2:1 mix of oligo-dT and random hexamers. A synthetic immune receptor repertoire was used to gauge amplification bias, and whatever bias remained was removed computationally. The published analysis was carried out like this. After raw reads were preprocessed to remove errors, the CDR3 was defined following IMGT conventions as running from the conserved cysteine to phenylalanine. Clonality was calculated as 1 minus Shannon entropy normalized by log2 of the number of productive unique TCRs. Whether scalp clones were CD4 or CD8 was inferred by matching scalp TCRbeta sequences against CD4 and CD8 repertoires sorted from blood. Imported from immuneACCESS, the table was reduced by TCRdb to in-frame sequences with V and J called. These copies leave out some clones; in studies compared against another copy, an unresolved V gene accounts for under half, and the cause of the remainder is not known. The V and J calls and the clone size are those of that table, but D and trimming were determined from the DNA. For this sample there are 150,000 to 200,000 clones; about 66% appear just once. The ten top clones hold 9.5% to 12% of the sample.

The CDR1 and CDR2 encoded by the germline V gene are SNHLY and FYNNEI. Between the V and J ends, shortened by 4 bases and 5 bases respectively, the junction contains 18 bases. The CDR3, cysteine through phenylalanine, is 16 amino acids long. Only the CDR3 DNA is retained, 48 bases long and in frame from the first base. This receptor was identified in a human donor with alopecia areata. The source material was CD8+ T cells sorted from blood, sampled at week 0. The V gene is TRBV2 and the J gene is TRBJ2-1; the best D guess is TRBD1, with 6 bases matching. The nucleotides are TGTGCCAGCAGTGGAATGGGGCAGGGGCGTAACAATGAGCAGTTCTTC. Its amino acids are CASSGMGQGRNNEQFF.